These 21 T cell receptor beta chains were all obtained from the same sample, sequenced in a study of blood T cell repertoires in COVID-19. Clones were read by immunoSEQ multiplex PCR, and TCRdb kept only the in-frame ones, dropping some. Of more than 250,000 clones detected, 75% to 90% appear once; the ten largest clones hold over 8.5%. Sequencing was performed on peripheral blood. Receptors originate from a human donor in a cohort sampled during active COVID-19.

This clone is a singleton in its sample. The chain combines TRBV6-2 or TRBV6-3 with TRBJ2-7; D is uncertain. CDR1 MNHEY and CDR2 SVGEGT come from the germline V gene. V lost 4 bases, J lost 9 bases, and 22 bases lay in between. The length of the CDR3 is 15 residues. The CDR3 DNA sequence: TGTGCCAGCAGTTCCATATCCGTTTGGCCTAGAGGGCAGTACTTC. Protein product: CASSSISVWPRGQYF.

V and J are TRBV6-5 and TRBJ2-7; 9 bases align to TRBD1. V was pared by 6 bases and J by 5 bases, with 11 bases of the junction left unmatched. The CDR3 is made up of 15 amino acids. CDR1 MNHEY and CDR2 SVGAGI come from the germline V gene. The DNA for the CDR3 is TGTGCCAGCAGCCTAACGGGACAGGGATTCGACGAGCAGTACTTC. It specifies CASSLTGQGFDEQYF.

The CDR3: CASSQVVGTGGEKLFF. The CDR3 region has the DNA TGTGCCAGCAGCCAAGTGGTCGGGACAGGGGGGGAAAAACTGTTTTTT. The rearrangement joins TRBV4-2 to TRBJ1-4, with 11 bases that match TRBD1. V lost 1 base and J lost 8; bases outside the gene matches: 6. This CDR3 is 16 amino acids long. Germline CDR1 and CDR2: LGHNA and YNFKEQ.

This chain uses TRBV9 with TRBJ2-7; 11 nucleotides match TRBD1. CDR3 length equals 15 residues. Germline lookup yields CDR1 SGDLS and CDR2 YYNGEE. The J segment lost 3 bases and the V segment lost 0 bases, leaving 2 bases of the junction unmatched. The CDR3 DNA reads TGTGCCAGCAGCGTAGCTGGGACAGGGGGCTACGAGCAGTACTTC. It translates to CASSVAGTGGYEQYF.

The chain is built from TRBV5-8 and TRBJ1-1; TRBD1 is a possible D gene (5 bases). With 0 bases removed from V and 1 base from J, the gap between germline ends came to 7 bases. From germline, CDR1 is SGHTS and CDR2 YDEGEE. The CDR3 has 14 amino acids. As DNA, the CDR3 is TGTGCCAGCAGCTTGGACAGGCAGAACACTGAAGCTTTCTTT. Translation: CASSLDRQNTEAFF.

The V and J genes are TRBV6-5 and TRBJ2-5; D possibly corresponds to TRBD2 (6 bases). The V gene lost 8 bases and the J gene lost 5 bases, with 12 bases spanning the gap. The germline gives CDR1 MNHEY, CDR2 SVGAGI. CDR3 length: 12 residues. The CDR3 DNA reads TGTGCCAGCCACAGGAGGGAGGAGACCCAGTACTTC. Encoded protein: CASHRREETQYF.

The V gene is TRBV6-2 or TRBV6-3, the J gene TRBJ2-1, with 11 bases identical to TRBD2. With 6 bases clipped from V and 4 bases from J, the junction kept 5 bases outside the gene matches. The germline CDR1 and CDR2 sequences are MNHEY and SVGEGT. There are 15 residues in the CDR3. In DNA, the CDR3 is TGTGCCAGCAGCCTTGTAGCGGGGGGGTACAATGAGCAGTTCTTC. Protein product: CASSLVAGGYNEQFF.

The chain couples TRBV24-1 to TRBJ2-7, with TRBD1 as a possible D gene (5 bases). Germline CDR1 KGHDR, CDR2 SFDVKD. Trimming removed 4 bases at V and 11 bases at J, with 14 bases between. This CDR3 has 12 residues. CDR3 DNA sequence: TGTGCCACCAGTGACACGGACATATTGAAGTACTTC. Translating it yields CATSDTDILKYF.

The chain uses TRBV20-1 and TRBJ1-1; D is unresolved. Germline CDR1 is DFQATT and CDR2 is SNEGSKA (reference sequence). The CDR3 has 10 amino acids. This chain's CDR3 is CSAPRGEAFF. CDR3 DNA: TGCAGCGCCCCCAGAGGTGAAGCTTTCTTT.

The chain employs TRBV14 and TRBJ1-4; TRBD1 might be the D (5 bases). Trimming pared 5 bases from V and 4 bases from J, leaving 14 bases between. The CDR3 covers 15 residues. Germline loops: CDR1 SGHDN, CDR2 FVKESK. The CDR3 spells CASSKGGQGNEKLFF. CDR3 DNA: TGTGCCAGCAGCAAGGGAGGGCAGGGTAATGAAAAACTGTTTTTT.

The table lists this clone with a count of one. The gene calls are TRBV6-5 and TRBJ1-5; TRBD1 might be the D (6 bases). The V and J ends lost 6 bases and 4 bases respectively, with 7 bases between them. Looked up from germline, CDR1 is MNHEY and CDR2 is SVGAGI. The CDR3 runs 12 residues. The CDR3 sequence: CASRQGNQPQHF. CDR3 nucleotides: TGTGCCAGCAGACAGGGAAATCAGCCCCAGCATTTT.

The chain recombines TRBV7-2 with TRBJ1-5; 7 positions agree with TRBD1. The CDR3 covers 16 residues. With 0 bases clipped from V and 6 bases from J, the junction kept 8 bases outside the gene matches. Germline loops: CDR1 SGHTA, CDR2 FQGNSA. The CDR3 protein is CASSLAGTALPQPQHF. The DNA of the CDR3 is TGTGCCAGCAGCTTAGCCGGGACAGCTTTGCCTCAGCCCCAGCATTTT.

The rearrangement joins TRBV12-3 or TRBV12-4 to TRBJ1-2; D is undetermined. Between the trimmed V and J ends, which lost 2 bases and 8 bases, there was a span of 6 bases. The CDR3 covers 11 residues. CDR3 coding DNA: TGTGCCAGCAGTTTACTTGGCGGCTACACCTTC. The encoded protein is CASSLLGGYTF.

This sequence joins TRBV9 and TRBJ2-1; 10 positions match TRBD1. From germline, CDR1 is SGDLS and CDR2 YYNGEE. Losses at the gene ends were 3 bases for V and 9 bases for J; bases not matched to a gene: 9. This CDR3 is built from 15 residues. In DNA, the CDR3 is TGTGCCAGCAGCGCCCCCGGGACAGGGGTCCGTGAGCAGTTCTTC. This translates into CASSAPGTGVREQFF.

The J gene is TRBJ2-3, the V gene TRBV28; possible D gene TRBD2, 5 bases. V dropped 6 bases and J dropped 5 bases, with 15 bases sitting between them. There are 14 residues in the CDR3. CDR1 and CDR2 (germline): MDHEN, SYDVKM. CDR3 in amino acids: CASRTLGVGDTQYF. CDR3 DNA: TGTGCCAGCAGGACCCTCGGGGTTGGAGATACGCAGTATTTT.

CDR3 amino acids: CASSPKDTQYF. The CDR3 nucleotides are TGTGCCAGCAGCCCCAAAGATACGCAGTATTTT. V gene TRBV6-5 combines with J gene TRBJ2-3; D ambiguous. CDR1 and CDR2 (germline): MNHEY, SVGAGI. The CDR3 contains 11 residues. V lost 6 bases to trimming and J lost 5 bases, with 6 bases between them.

This chain joins TRBV7-2 and TRBJ2-2; no reliable D call. V was pared by 0 bases and J by 0 bases, with 5 bases between. This CDR3 has 15 residues. Germline V gene lookup returns CDR1 SGHTA and CDR2 FQGNSA. The CDR3 DNA sequence: TGTGCCAGCAGCTTAGCGGCTCCGAACACCGGGGAGCTGTTTTTT. Translation gives CASSLAAPNTGELFF.

This chain links TRBV4-1 with TRBJ2-7; 8 bases line up with TRBD1. V shed 4 bases and J 2 bases; nucleotides not matched to a gene: 4. There are 14 residues in the CDR3. Per the germline V gene, CDR1 is MGHRA and CDR2 is YSYEKL. The CDR3 DNA reads TGCGCCAGCAGCCGGGGACAGGCCGCCTACGAGCAGTACTTC. Its protein product is CASSRGQAAYEQYF.

This clone was found once. The V call is TRBV23-1, the J call TRBJ1-3; a weak D match, TRBD1 (5 bases). TRBV23-1 is filed as an ORF, its function uncertain. The CDR3 has 15 amino acids. V lost 5 bases, J lost 3 bases, and 14 bases lay in between. Here the CDR3 reads CASSKGGVDGNTIYF. The CDR3 region has the DNA TGCGCCAGCAGTAAAGGAGGGGTTGATGGAAACACCATATATTTT.

This clone has ten or more counts. The rearrangement links TRBV2 to TRBJ1-5; 7 positions match TRBD1. The CDR3 has 13 residues. Germline V gives CDR1 SNHLY, CDR2 FYNNEI. Trimming removed 6 bases from V and 3 bases from J; junction bases left unmatched: 2. CDR3: CASRTGYNQPQHF. The CDR3 DNA follows: TGTGCCAGCAGGACAGGGTACAATCAGCCCCAGCATTTT.

The chain combines TRBV6-4 with TRBJ1-6; no clear D gene. Germline values: CDR1 MRHNA, CDR2 SNTAGT. With 3 bases removed from V and 3 bases from J, the gap between germline ends came to 6 bases. The CDR3 is made up of 14 amino acids. The CDR3 loop is CASSEQVYNSPLHF. Written as DNA, the CDR3 is TGTGCCAGCAGTGAGCAGGTCTATAATTCACCCCTCCACTTT.